The 2 T cell receptor beta chains in this list originate from one sample, sequenced in a study of T cells in women clearing cervical HPV infection. Method: immunoSEQ multiplex PCR; TCRdb's copy keeps in-frame clones and lacks some. The table for this sample gives tens of thousands of clones. What was sequenced was blood buffy coat. The source is a woman aged 18 to 75 with a cervical HPV16 infection that either progressed to CIN3+ or cleared (not recorded which).

Regarding this clone: The DNA ends 3 residues before the CDR3 does, and the rest of the CDR3 is filled in from the germline J gene. The V gene is TRBV19, the J gene TRBJ1-2; TRBD1 agrees at 10 bases. The CDR3 is 15 amino acids. Per germline, CDR1 LNHDA and CDR2 SQIVND (reference sequence). Incomplete CDR3 DNA: TGTGCCAGTAGTAGGGACAGGGGCCCCCCAGATACC. Translation: CASSRDRGPPDT. The entire CDR3 protein is CASSRDRGPPDTYTF.

Note on this clone: The CDR3 extends 3 residues past the end of the read, so its final part is completed from the germline J gene. V gene TRBV6-2 or TRBV6-3 combines with J gene TRBJ2-7, with 10 bases that match TRBD2. The CDR3 has 17 residues. Germline assignment: CDR1 MNHEY and CDR2 SVGEGT. Unmatched junction bases numbered 8, after V lost 2 bases and J lost 1 base. Partial CDR3 DNA: TGTGCCAGCAGTTACGGGGGTAGCGGGAGGTTGTCCTACGAG. This translates into CASSYGGSGRLSYE. The whole CDR3 reads CASSYGGSGRLSYEQYF.